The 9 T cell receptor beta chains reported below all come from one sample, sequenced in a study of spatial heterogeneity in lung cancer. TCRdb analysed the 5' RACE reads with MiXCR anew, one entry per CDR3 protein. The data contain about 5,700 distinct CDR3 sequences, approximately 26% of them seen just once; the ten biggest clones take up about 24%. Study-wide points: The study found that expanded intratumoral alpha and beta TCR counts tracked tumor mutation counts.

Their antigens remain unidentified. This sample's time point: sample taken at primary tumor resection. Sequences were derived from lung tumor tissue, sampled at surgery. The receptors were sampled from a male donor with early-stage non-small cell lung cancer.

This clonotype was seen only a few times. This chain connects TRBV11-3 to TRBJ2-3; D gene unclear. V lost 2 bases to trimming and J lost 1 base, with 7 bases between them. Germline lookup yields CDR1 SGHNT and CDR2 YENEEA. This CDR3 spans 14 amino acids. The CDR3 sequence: CASSLSGRTDTQYF. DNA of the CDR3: TGTGCCAGCAGCTTAAGTGGGCGCACAGATACGCAGTATTTT.

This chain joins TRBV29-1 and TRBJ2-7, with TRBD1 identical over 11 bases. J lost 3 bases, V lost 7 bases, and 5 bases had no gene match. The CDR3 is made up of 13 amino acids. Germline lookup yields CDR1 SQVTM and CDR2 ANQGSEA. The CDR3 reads CSAGQGADYEQYF. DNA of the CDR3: TGCAGCGCCGGACAGGGGGCTGACTACGAGCAGTACTTC.

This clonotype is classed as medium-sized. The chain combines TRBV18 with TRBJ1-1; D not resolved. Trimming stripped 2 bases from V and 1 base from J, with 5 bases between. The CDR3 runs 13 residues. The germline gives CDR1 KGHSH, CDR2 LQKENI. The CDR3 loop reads CASSPRQNTEAFF. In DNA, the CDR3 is TGTGCCAGCTCACCAAGACAGAACACTGAAGCTTTCTTT.

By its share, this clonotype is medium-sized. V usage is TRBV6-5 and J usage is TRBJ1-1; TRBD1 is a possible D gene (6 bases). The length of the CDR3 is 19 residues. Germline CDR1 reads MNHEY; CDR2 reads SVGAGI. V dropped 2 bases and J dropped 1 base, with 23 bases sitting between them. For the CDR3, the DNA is TGTGCCAGCAGTTACAGTGGGGTTATGTACGCAGGGGAGAACACTGAAGCTTTCTTT. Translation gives CASSYSGVMYAGENTEAFF.

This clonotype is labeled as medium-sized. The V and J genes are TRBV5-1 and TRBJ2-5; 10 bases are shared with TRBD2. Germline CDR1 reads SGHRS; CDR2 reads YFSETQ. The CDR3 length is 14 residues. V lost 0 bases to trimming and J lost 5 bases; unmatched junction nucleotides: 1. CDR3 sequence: CASSLASGSETQYF. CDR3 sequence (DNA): TGCGCCAGCAGCTTGGCTAGCGGGAGCGAGACCCAGTACTTC.

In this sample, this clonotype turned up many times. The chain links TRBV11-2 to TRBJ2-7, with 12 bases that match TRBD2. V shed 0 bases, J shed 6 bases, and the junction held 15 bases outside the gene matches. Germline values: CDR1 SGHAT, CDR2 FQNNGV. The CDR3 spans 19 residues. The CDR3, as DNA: TGTGCCAGCAGCTTAGATAGCGCAAGGACTAGCGGGATATATTTCGAGCAGTACTTC. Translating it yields CASSLDSARTSGIYFEQYF. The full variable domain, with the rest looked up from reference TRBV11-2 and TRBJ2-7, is EAGVAQSPRYKIIEKRQSVAFWCNPISGHATLYWYQQILGQGPKLLIQFQNNGVVDDSQLPKDRFSAERLKGVDSTLKIQPAKLEDSAVYLCASSLDSARTSGIYFEQYFGPGTRLTVT.

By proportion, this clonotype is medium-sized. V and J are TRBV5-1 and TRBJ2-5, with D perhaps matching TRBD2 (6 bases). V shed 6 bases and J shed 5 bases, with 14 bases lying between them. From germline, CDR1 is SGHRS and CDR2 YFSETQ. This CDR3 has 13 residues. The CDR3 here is CASIAGNGETQYF. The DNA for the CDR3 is TGCGCCAGCATTGCGGGGAACGGCGAGACCCAGTACTTC.

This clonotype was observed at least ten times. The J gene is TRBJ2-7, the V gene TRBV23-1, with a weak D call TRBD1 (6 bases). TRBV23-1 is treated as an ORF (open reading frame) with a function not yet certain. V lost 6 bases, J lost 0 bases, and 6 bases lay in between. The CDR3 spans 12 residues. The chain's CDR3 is CASRDSSYEQYF. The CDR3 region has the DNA TGCGCCAGCAGGGACAGCTCCTACGAGCAGTACTTC.

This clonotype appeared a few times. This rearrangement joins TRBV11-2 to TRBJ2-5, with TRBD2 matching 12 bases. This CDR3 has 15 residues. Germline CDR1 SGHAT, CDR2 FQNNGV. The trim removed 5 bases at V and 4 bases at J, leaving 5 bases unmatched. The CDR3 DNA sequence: TGTGCCAGCAGCGGACTAGCGGGACCCGGAGAGACCCAGTACTTC. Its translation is CASSGLAGPGETQYF.